These 6 T cell receptor beta chains originate from one sample sequenced in a study of blood T cell repertoires in COVID-19. Repertoires were generated with immunoSEQ multiplex PCR, while TCRdb's copy carries only in-frame clones and drops some. The sample gives 150,000 to 180,000 clones, 65% to 90% of which show up once; about 12% is in the top ten. The sample consisted of peripheral blood. These receptors were obtained from an older woman with COVID-19, enrolled during active disease.

J is TRBJ1-2 and V is TRBV19; D is unclear. Per the germline V gene, CDR1 is LNHDA and CDR2 is SQIVND (reference sequence). Deletions cut 7 bases from V and 7 bases from J, with 10 bases between. This CDR3 is 11 amino acids long. CDR3 nucleotides: TGTGCCAGTAATCCCGGAGGTGGCTACACCTTC. Protein: CASNPGGGYTF.

This sequence joins TRBV11-1 and TRBJ2-7; 7 nucleotides agree with TRBD1. CDR1 is SGHAT, CDR2 FQDESV, per germline (reference sequence). V was clipped by 4 bases and J by 3 bases; unmatched bases: 12. The CDR3 has 16 amino acids. The DNA of the CDR3 is TGTGCCAGCAGCTCCGGTGTGGGACAGATTAACTACGAGCAGTACTTC. Residues: CASSSGVGQINYEQYF.

The CDR3 region has the DNA TGTGCCAGCATGGACAGGGGAGGCAATCAGCCCCAGCATTTT. Translation gives CASMDRGGNQPQHF. The chain has TRBV6-5 and TRBJ1-5; TRBD1 matches at 9 bases. With 7 bases clipped from V and 2 bases from J, the junction kept 3 bases outside the gene matches. This CDR3 is 14 amino acids long. Germline V gene sequence: CDR1 MNHEY, CDR2 SVGAGI.

The chain recombines TRBV19 with TRBJ2-1, with D perhaps TRBD1 (5 bases). Between the trimmed V and J ends, which lost 7 bases and 5 bases, there was a span of 15 bases. The CDR3 consists of 14 residues. The V gene's germline CDR1 is LNHDA and CDR2 SQIVND (reference sequence). This CDR3 reads CASTRQGLDNEQFF. The CDR3 nucleotides read TGTGCCAGTACTAGGCAGGGCCTTGACAATGAGCAGTTCTTC. The entire variable domain, with the rest obtained from reference TRBV19 and TRBJ2-1, is as follows: DGGITQSPKYLFRKEGQNVTLSCEQNLNHDAMYWYRQDPGQGLRLIYYSQIVNDFQKGDIAEGYSVSREKKESFPLTVTSAQKNPTAFYLCASTRQGLDNEQFFGPGTRLTVL.

This clone occurred once. The chain couples TRBV5-1 to TRBJ2-2; no clear D gene. The CDR3 contains 15 residues. The V gene lost 4 bases and the J gene lost 1 base, with 11 bases spanning the gap. Germline V gene data show CDR1 as SGHRS and CDR2 as YFSETQ. The CDR3, as DNA: TGCGCCAGCAGCCCCAAAACCGGGAACACCGGGGAGCTGTTTTTT. It yields the protein CASSPKTGNTGELFF.

The J gene is TRBJ1-1, the V gene TRBV28; D gene uncertain. The ends were cut back, 2 bases at V and 11 bases at J, with 12 bases in the middle. This CDR3 is 12 amino acids long. Per the germline V gene, CDR1 is MDHEN and CDR2 is SYDVKM. This CDR3 is CASSLGWQRAFF. CDR3 coding DNA: TGTGCCAGCAGTTTAGGATGGCAGCGGGCTTTCTTT.